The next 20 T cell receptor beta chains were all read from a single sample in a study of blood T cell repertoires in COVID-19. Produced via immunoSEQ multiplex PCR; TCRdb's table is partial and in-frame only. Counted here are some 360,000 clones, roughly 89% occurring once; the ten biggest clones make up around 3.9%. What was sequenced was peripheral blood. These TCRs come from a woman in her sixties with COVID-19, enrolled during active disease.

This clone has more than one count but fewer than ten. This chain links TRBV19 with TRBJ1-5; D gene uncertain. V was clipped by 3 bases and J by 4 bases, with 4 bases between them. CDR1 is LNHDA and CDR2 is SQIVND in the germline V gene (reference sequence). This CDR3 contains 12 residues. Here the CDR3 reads CASSIRNQPQHF. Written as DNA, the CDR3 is TGTGCCAGTAGTATCCGGAATCAGCCCCAGCATTTT.

CDR3 DNA sequence: TGCGCCAGCGCCAGACAGACTTCGAACACTGAAGCTTTCTTT. Encoded protein: CASARQTSNTEAFF. The rearrangement uses TRBV5-1 and TRBJ1-1, with D possibly matching TRBD1 (5 bases). Trimming stripped 7 bases from V and 1 base from J, with 14 bases between. The CDR3 sequence is 14 residues long. Germline-derived CDR1 and CDR2 are SGHRS and YFSETQ.

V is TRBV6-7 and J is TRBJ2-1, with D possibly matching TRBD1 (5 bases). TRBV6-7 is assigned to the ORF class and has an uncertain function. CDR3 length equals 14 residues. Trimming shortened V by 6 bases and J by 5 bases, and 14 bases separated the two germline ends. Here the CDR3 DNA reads TGTGCCAGCAGGAACGAAGACAGCCACAATGAGCAGTTCTTC. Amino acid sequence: CASRNEDSHNEQFF.

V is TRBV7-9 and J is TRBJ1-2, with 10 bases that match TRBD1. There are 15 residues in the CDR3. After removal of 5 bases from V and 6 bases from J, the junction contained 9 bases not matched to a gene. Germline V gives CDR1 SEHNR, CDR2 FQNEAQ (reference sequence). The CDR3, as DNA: TGTGCCAGCAGCGCGACAGGGGGCGCGTCGGATGGCTACACCTTC. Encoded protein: CASSATGGASDGYTF.

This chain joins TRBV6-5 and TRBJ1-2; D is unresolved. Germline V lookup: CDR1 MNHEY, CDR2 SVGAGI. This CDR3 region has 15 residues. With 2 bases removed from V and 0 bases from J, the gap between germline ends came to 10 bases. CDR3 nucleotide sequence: TGTGCCAGCAGTTACGACCAGGATCCTAACTATGGCTACACCTTC. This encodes CASSYDQDPNYGYTF.

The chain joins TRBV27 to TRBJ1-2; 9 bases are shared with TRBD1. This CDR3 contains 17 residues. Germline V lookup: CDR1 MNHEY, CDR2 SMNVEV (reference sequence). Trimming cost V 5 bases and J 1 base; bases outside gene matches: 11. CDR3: CASSMGQGIRDNYGYTF. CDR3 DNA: TGTGCCAGCAGTATGGGACAGGGAATAAGGGATAACTATGGCTACACCTTC.

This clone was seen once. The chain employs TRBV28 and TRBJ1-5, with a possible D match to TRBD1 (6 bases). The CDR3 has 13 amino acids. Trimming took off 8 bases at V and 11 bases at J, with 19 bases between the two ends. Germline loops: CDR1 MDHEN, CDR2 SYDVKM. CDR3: CASLGGARVAQHF. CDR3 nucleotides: TGTGCCAGCTTGGGGGGGGCTCGCGTAGCCCAGCATTTT.

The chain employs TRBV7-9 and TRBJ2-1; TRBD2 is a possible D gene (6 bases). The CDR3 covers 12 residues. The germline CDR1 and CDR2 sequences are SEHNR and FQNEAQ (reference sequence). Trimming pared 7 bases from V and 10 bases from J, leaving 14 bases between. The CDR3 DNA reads TGTGCCAGCACCTTGGAGGGGCGGGAGCAGTTCTTC. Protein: CASTLEGREQFF.

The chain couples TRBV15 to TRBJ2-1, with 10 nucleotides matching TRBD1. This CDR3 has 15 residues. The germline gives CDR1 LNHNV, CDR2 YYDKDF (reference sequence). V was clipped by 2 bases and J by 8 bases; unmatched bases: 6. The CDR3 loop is CATSRRQGAEDEQFF. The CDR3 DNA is TGTGCCACCAGCAGACGACAGGGGGCTGAAGATGAGCAGTTCTTC.

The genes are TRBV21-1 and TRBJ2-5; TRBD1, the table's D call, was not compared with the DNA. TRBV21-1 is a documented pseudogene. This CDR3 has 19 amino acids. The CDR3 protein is CASRPRDRRPKTHQETQYF. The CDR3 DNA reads TGTGCCAGCAGGCCCCGGGACAGGAGACCTAAAACCCACCAAGAGACCCAGTACTTC.

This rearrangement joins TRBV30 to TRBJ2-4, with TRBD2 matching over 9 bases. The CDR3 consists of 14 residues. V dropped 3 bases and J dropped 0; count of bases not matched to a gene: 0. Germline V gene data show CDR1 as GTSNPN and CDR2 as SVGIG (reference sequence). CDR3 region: CAWRAGGAKNIQYF. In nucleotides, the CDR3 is TGTGCCTGGAGAGCGGGGGGAGCCAAAAACATTCAGTACTTC.

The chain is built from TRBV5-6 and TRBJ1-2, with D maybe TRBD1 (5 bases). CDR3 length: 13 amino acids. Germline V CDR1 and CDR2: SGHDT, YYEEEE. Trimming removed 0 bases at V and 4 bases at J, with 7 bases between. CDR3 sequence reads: CASSLAGGYGYTF. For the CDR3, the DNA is TGTGCCAGCAGCTTGGCGGGGGGCTATGGCTACACCTTC.

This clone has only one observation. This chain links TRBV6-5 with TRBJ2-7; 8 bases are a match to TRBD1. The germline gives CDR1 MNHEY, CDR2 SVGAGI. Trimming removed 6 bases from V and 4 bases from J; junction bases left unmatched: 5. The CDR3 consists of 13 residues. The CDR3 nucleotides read TGTGCCAGCAGCCACCGGGACAGGTACGAGCAGTACTTC. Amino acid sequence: CASSHRDRYEQYF.

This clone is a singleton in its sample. In DNA, the CDR3 is TGTGCCAGCAGCTCCAGGGGGCGAGGAAACATTCAGTACTTC. Its translation: CASSSRGRGNIQYF. V usage is TRBV7-9 and J usage is TRBJ2-4; TRBD1 matches at 8 bases. The ends lost 4 bases at V and 6 bases at J; junction bases unmatched: 5. The CDR3 loop spans 14 amino acids. Germline V CDR1 and CDR2: SEHNR, FQNEAQ (reference sequence).

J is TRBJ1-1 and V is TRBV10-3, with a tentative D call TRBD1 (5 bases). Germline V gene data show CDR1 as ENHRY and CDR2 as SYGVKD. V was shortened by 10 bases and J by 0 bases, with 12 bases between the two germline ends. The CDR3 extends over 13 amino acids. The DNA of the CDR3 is TGTGCCACCCGCGTACAGGTGAACACTGAAGCTTTCTTT. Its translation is CATRVQVNTEAFF.

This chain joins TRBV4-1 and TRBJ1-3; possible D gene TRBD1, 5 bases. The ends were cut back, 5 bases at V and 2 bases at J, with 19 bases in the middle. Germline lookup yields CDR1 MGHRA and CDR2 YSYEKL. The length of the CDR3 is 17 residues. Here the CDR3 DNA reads TGCGCCAGCAGCAAACAACCGGCCAGGGAGGCTGGAAACACCATATATTTT. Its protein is CASSKQPAREAGNTIYF.

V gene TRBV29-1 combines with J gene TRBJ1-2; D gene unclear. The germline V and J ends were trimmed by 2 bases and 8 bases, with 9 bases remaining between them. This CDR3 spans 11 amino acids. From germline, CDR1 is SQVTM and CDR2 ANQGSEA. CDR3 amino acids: CSVEWMGGYTF. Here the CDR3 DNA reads TGCAGCGTTGAATGGATGGGCGGCTACACCTTC.

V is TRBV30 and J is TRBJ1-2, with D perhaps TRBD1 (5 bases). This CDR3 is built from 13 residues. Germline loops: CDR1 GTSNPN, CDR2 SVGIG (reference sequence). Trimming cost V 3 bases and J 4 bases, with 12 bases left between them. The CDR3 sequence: CAWRAGGSYGYTF. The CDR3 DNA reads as TGTGCCTGGAGGGCCGGGGGTAGCTATGGCTACACCTTC. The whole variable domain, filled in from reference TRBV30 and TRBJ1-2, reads SQTIHQWPATLVQPVGSPLSLECTVEGTSNPNLYWYRQAAGRGLQLLFYSVGIGQISSEVPQNLSASRPQDRQFILSSKKLLLSDSGFYLCAWRAGGSYGYTFGSGTRLTVV.

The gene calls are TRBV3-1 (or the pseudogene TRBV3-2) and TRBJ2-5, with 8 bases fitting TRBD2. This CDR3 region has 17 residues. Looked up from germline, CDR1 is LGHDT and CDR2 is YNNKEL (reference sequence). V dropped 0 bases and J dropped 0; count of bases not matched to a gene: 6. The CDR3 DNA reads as TGTGCCAGCAGCCAAGAGCTTAGCGGGGCGTACCAAGAGACCCAGTACTTC. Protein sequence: CASSQELSGAYQETQYF.

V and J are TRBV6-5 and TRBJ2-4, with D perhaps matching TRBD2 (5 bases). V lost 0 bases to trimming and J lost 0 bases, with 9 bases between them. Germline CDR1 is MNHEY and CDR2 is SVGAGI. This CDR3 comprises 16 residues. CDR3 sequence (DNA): TGTGCCAGCAGTTACTCATCAGGACTAGCCAAAAACATTCAGTACTTC. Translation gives CASSYSSGLAKNIQYF.